This note documents a single TCR beta chain sequence. The CDR3 spans 23 residues. Germline values: CDR1 GTSNPN, CDR2 SVGIG (reference sequence). V was clipped by 0 bases and J by 0 bases; unmatched bases: 21. Data came from immunoSEQ multiplex PCR; TCRdb stores just in-frame clones and leaves some out. The sample records about 400,000 clones, over 85% being singletons. The data derive from a study of blood T cell repertoires in COVID-19. The V gene is TRBV30, the J gene TRBJ2-6; the match to TRBD2 covers 9 bases. The source is a woman younger than 45 who had recovered from COVID-19. The material sequenced was PBMCs or T cells enriched from blood (not recorded which). The CDR3 nucleotides are TGTGCCTGGAGTGTTTTTAGAGGTTTTATAAAAGGGACTAGCAGCTCTGGGGCCAACGTCCTGACTTTC. It specifies CAWSVFRGFIKGTSSSGANVLTF.